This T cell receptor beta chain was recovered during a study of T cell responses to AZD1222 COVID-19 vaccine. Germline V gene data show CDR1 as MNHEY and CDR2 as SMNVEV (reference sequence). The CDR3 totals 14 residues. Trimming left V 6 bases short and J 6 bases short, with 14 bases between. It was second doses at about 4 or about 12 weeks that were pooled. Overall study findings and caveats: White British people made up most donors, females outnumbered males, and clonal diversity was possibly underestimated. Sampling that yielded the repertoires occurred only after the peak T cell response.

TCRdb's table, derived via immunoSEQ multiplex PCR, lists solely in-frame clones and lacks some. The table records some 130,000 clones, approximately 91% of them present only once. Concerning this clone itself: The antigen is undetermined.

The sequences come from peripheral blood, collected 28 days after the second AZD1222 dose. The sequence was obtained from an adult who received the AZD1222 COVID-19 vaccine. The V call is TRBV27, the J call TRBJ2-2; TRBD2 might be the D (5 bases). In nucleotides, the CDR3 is TGTGCCAGCAGCCCAGGCAGGAGGCCCGGGGAGCTGTTTTTT. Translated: CASSPGRRPGELFF.